This TCR beta chain stems from a study of cytomegalovirus exposure and HLA in healthy donors (dated by TCRdb to 2015 to 2018). For the wider study: A later analysis indicated that the roughly 130 validation repertoires were generated on the platform also employed for the approximately 700 repertoires of the first cohort. The study was designed to test whether signatures of past pathogen exposure could be identified by cataloging public T cell receptors. The study combined high-throughput TCR immunosequencing, statistical association of individual TCRs with disease status, and machine learning to predict cytomegalovirus infection status. A separate validation cohort of 90 to 150 different subjects was used in addition to the roughly 640-subject first cohort. General study outcomes and caveats: The classifier was reported to diagnose cytomegalovirus status with high specificity and sensitivity in both the original and validation cohorts. The study listed 150 to 200 TCR beta chains as associated with cytomegalovirus. According to the authors, the approach could potentially be generalized to other disease states and immunological phenotypes. Most TCR sequences were seen in very few donors, while some public TCRs were found in many individuals. Of the cluster scores, 85% to 95% were above 0 in a later analysis, which found that TCRs clustered in the first cohort also tended to co-occur in the 110 or so validation repertoires. The validation cohort had no HLA typing available for a later analysis, so co-occurrence within that cohort was assessed over all 120 or so repertoires. A few of the identified cytomegalovirus-associated TCR beta chains were confirmed in vitro to be specific for cytomegalovirus antigens.

Libraries were built with the immunoSEQ multiplex PCR assay. Per the authors' processing: A statistical classification framework was built to diagnose cytomegalovirus status from the catalog of TCR beta chain sequences. TCRdb limited this immuneACCESS table to in-frame rearrangements with V and J called. A share of clones is missing; checked studies link under half to unresolved V genes, and the rest is unexplained. The DNA was the basis for D and trimming; V, J and clone size are from that table. A total of more than 250,000 clones appear in this sample, around 90% of them only once. More than 0.9% of the sample is held by the ten biggest clonotypes. To note about this clone: Its antigen specificity is not known. Per-nucleotide qualities are absent, and no much larger clonotype sits a single base away.

The donors were included in the validation cohort of around 120 subjects, a group kept apart from the approximately 670-subject first cohort. The sequenced sample was PBMCs. This TCR derives from a woman under 40 in good health and CMV-seropositive.

The encoded CDR3 is CASSSGTNYGYTF. The DNA reads as follows: TGTGCCAGCAGTTCAGGGACTAACTATGGCTACACCTTC. The sequence is built from TRBV28 and TRBJ1-2; 5 matching bases give a weak D call of TRBD1. CDR1 is given as MDHEN and CDR2 as SYDVKM, both from the germline V gene. The CDR3 contains 13 residues, cysteine and phenylalanine counted. Only CDR3 DNA remains: 39 bases, in frame from the first base. Trimming takes 4 bases from V and 0 bases from J, and the germline ends sit 6 bases apart.